A selection of T cell receptor beta chains follows, all from one sample in a study of lymphopenia after photon versus proton radiotherapy. TCRdb keeps only in-frame clones here, not all; method: immunoSEQ multiplex PCR. This sample yields approximately 160,000 clones, of which about 88% are seen a single time; around 5% belongs to the top ten. The material sequenced was peripheral blood, taken from a patient treated with photon-based radiotherapy. These receptors were obtained from a man aged 45-60 years with gastric cancer. Both conserved end residues are part of each CDR3. A D gene is named only where the DNA matches it firmly. Only part of the rows carry a size: once, few, many, or a class if the clone is expanded.

clone size,V gene,D gene,J gene,CDR3 protein,CDR3 DNA
-,TRBV7-9,-,TRBJ2-7,CASSLGEEGLGNEQYF,TGTGCCAGCAGCTTAGGAGAGGAGGGCCTCGGTAACGAGCAGTACTTC
-,TRBV4-3,TRBD1,TRBJ2-2,CASSHGTGLSTGELFF,TGCGCCAGCAGCCACGGGACAGGGTTGAGCACCGGGGAGCTGTTTTTT
few,TRBV6-5,TRBD1,TRBJ2-7,CASSYSTGLWDEQYF,TGTGCCAGCAGTTACTCGACAGGGCTTTGGGACGAGCAGTACTTC
-,TRBV15,TRBD1,TRBJ1-5,CATSRPRQGARGAPQHF,TGTGCCACCAGCAGACCCAGACAGGGGGCGCGGGGAGCGCCCCAGCATTTT
-,TRBV27,TRBD2,TRBJ2-7,CASSSLHTSGRASRYEQYF,TGTGCCAGCAGTTCCCTCCACACTAGCGGGAGGGCCAGTAGATACGAGCAGTACTTC
once,TRBV6-5,-,TRBJ2-6,CASSYIGSGANVLTF,TGTGCCAGCAGTTACATAGGCTCTGGGGCCAACGTCCTGACTTTC
-,TRBV2,-,TRBJ2-7,CASGLMSYEQYF,TGTGCCAGCGGACTGATGTCCTACGAGCAGTACTTC
-,TRBV7-2,TRBD2,TRBJ2-5,CASSPDKILAGVETQYF,TGTGCCAGCAGCCCAGACAAGATACTAGCGGGAGTAGAGACCCAGTACTTC
-,TRBV6-4,TRBD1,TRBJ2-5,CASSLNRGETQYF,TGTGCCAGCAGTCTGAACAGGGGGGAGACCCAGTACTTC
-,TRBV11-2,-,TRBJ1-1,CASSPGRAENTEAFF,TGTGCCAGCAGTCCAGGCCGGGCGGAGAACACTGAAGCTTTCTTT
-,TRBV19,TRBD2,TRBJ2-1,CASSTLAGSSYNEQFF,TGTGCCAGTAGTACCTTAGCGGGGAGCTCCTACAATGAGCAGTTCTTC
-,TRBV6-6,TRBD2,TRBJ2-3,CASRRGLAGTTDTQYF,TGTGCCAGCAGGAGAGGACTAGCGGGTACTACAGATACGCAGTATTTT
-,TRBV15,-,TRBJ2-5,CATRGETQYF,TGTGCCACCAGGGGGGAGACCCAGTACTTC
-,TRBV7-3,-,TRBJ2-6,CASSLRGSLGANVLTF,TGTGCCAGCAGCTTAAGAGGCAGTCTTGGGGCCAACGTCCTGACTTTC
-,TRBV7-2,-,TRBJ1-2,CASSLDASGGNGYTF,TGTGCCAGCAGTTTAGATGCATCGGGGGGAAATGGCTACACCTTC
-,TRBV11-2,-,TRBJ1-1,CASSLETVLLNTEAFF,TGTGCCAGCAGCTTAGAGACAGTTCTCTTGAACACTGAAGCTTTCTTT
-,TRBV7-8,-,TRBJ2-5,CASSPPRRETQYF,TGTGCCAGCAGCCCCCCGAGGCGGGAGACCCAGTACTTC
-,TRBV7-3,-,TRBJ2-1,CASSPNRMIDEQFF,TGTGCCAGCAGCCCGAACAGGATGATCGATGAGCAGTTCTTC
-,TRBV7-3,TRBD2,TRBJ2-1,CASSPHPGTRGNNEQFF,TGTGCCAGCAGCCCCCACCCCGGGACTAGGGGGAACAATGAGCAGTTCTTC
-,TRBV10-3,TRBD2,TRBJ2-5,CAISEGGTSGPRRGARETQYF,TGTGCCATCAGTGAGGGGGGGACTAGCGGCCCGAGGAGAGGGGCCAGGGAGACCCAGTACTTC
-,TRBV25-1,-,TRBJ2-3,CASSSRRQVSTDTQYF,TGTGCCAGCAGTTCCCGAAGACAGGTTAGCACAGATACGCAGTATTTT
-,TRBV18,-,TRBJ1-2,CASSTGDNYGYTF,TGTGCCAGCTCAACGGGGGATAACTATGGCTACACCTTC
-,TRBV19,-,TRBJ1-1,CASSPGTYWGNTEAFF,TGTGCCAGTAGTCCCGGGACCTACTGGGGGAACACTGAAGCTTTCTTT
-,TRBV19,-,TRBJ2-2,CASTPGFPSGELFF,TGTGCCAGTACTCCGGGATTCCCCTCCGGGGAGCTGTTTTTT
-,TRBV28,-,TRBJ2-7,CASSHPLRYPYEQYF,TGTGCCAGCAGCCACCCTCTGCGGTACCCATACGAGCAGTACTTC
-,TRBV19,TRBD2,TRBJ2-7,CASSIFSTSGSYEQYF,TGTGCCAGTAGTATTTTTTCGACTAGCGGGAGCTACGAGCAGTACTTC
-,TRBV5-4,TRBD2,TRBJ2-3,CASSSRTSGLPSTDTQYF,TGTGCCAGCAGCTCCCGGACTAGCGGATTACCTAGCACAGATACGCAGTATTTT
-,TRBV12-5,-,TRBJ1-2,CASGYPIYGYTF,TGTGCTAGTGGTTATCCGATCTATGGCTACACCTTC
-,TRBV7-2,-,TRBJ2-7,CASTRGSRAYEQYF,TGTGCCAGCACCCGAGGCAGCCGGGCCTACGAGCAGTACTTC
-,TRBV5-4,-,TRBJ2-7,CASSLGTGNIAVEQYF,TGTGCCAGCAGCTTAGGCACAGGGAACATTGCGGTCGAGCAGTACTTC
-,TRBV4-2,-,TRBJ2-7,CASSQDSDRTSYEQYF,TGTGCCAGCAGCCAAGATAGCGACAGGACCTCCTACGAGCAGTACTTC
once,TRBV7-2,TRBD2,TRBJ2-3,CASTKLAGVPDTQYF,TGTGCCAGCACCAAACTAGCGGGTGTCCCAGATACGCAGTATTTT
-,TRBV5-1,-,TRBJ2-5,CASSLGPDNRETQYF,TGCGCCAGCAGCTTGGGCCCGGATAACAGAGAGACCCAGTACTTC
few,TRBV30,TRBD1,TRBJ1-2,CAWTPGQGVYGYTF,TGTGCCTGGACCCCGGGACAGGGGGTCTATGGCTACACCTTC
-,TRBV30,-,TRBJ1-2,CAWSPRGGADGYTF,TGTGCCTGGAGTCCACGGGGGGGCGCAGATGGCTACACCTTC
-,TRBV6-5,TRBD1,TRBJ1-1,CASRTPTGATEAFF,TGTGCCAGCAGAACGCCGACAGGGGCGACTGAAGCTTTCTTT
few,TRBV2,TRBD1,TRBJ1-1,CASRGQAMNTEAFF,TGTGCCAGCAGAGGACAGGCCATGAACACTGAAGCTTTCTTT
-,TRBV7-9,TRBD1,TRBJ1-2,CASSLDRVNGYTF,TGTGCCAGCAGCTTGGACAGGGTAAATGGCTACACCTTC
-,TRBV6-6,-,TRBJ2-7,CASSVRMDEQYF,TGTGCCAGCAGCGTTAGGATGGACGAGCAGTACTTC
-,TRBV10-3,TRBD1,TRBJ2-7,CAISESLGQRSSYEQYF,TGTGCCATCAGTGAGTCTTTGGGACAGCGGAGCTCCTACGAGCAGTACTTC
-,TRBV19,TRBD2,TRBJ2-1,CASKPSGRANEQFF,TGTGCCAGTAAGCCCAGCGGGAGGGCTAATGAGCAGTTCTTC
-,TRBV19,TRBD1,TRBJ2-7,CASSSGTGLSYEQYF,TGTGCCAGTAGCTCCGGGACAGGGTTGTCCTACGAGCAGTACTTC
-,TRBV7-2,-,TRBJ1-4,CASSFGGGTLEKLFF,TGTGCCAGCAGCTTCGGTGGGGGAACGCTAGAAAAACTGTTTTTT
-,TRBV15,-,TRBJ2-1,CATSRDQRLAQSSYNEQFF,TGTGCCACCAGCAGAGATCAGAGGCTAGCACAGAGCTCCTACAATGAGCAGTTCTTC
-,TRBV19,TRBD2,TRBJ2-1,CASSIRSGAESNEQFF,TGTGCCAGTAGTATTCGAAGCGGGGCAGAGTCCAATGAGCAGTTCTTC
-,TRBV10-2,TRBD1,TRBJ2-7,CASSDFGQGGHEQYF,TGCGCCAGCAGTGACTTCGGACAGGGCGGTCACGAGCAGTACTTC
-,TRBV2,-,TRBJ2-7,CASSTDRFSSYEQYF,TGTGCCAGCAGTACCGACAGGTTTAGCTCCTACGAGCAGTACTTC
-,TRBV7-9,TRBD1,TRBJ2-5,CASSSRQGETQYF,TGTGCCAGCAGCTCCAGACAGGGTGAGACCCAGTACTTC
-,TRBV29-1,-,TRBJ2-7,CSVEEAPRKQYF,TGCAGCGTTGAGGAGGCCCCAAGGAAGCAGTACTTC
-,TRBV5-1,-,TRBJ2-2,CASSYRAPNSGELFF,TGCGCCAGCAGCTACCGGGCCCCCAACAGCGGGGAGCTGTTTTTT
few,TRBV29-1,-,TRBJ1-1,CSVEDWGRGLNTEAFF,TGCAGCGTTGAAGATTGGGGGAGGGGACTTAACACTGAAGCTTTCTTT
-,TRBV12-5,-,TRBJ1-5,CASGQNQPQHF,TGTGCTAGTGGCCAAAATCAGCCCCAGCATTTT
-,TRBV7-9,TRBD2,TRBJ2-3,CASQDYSGATDTQYF,TGTGCCAGCCAGGATTATAGCGGGGCTACAGATACGCAGTATTTT
-,TRBV4-1,-,TRBJ2-2,CASSQVLVGAPRTGELFF,TGCGCCAGCAGCCAAGTCTTGGTCGGAGCCCCGAGGACCGGGGAGCTGTTTTTT